The clone carrying this TCR beta chain was seen at least ten times. The antigen is undetermined. The CDR3 is 15 amino acids. Per germline, CDR1 LGHNA and CDR2 YSLEER. Deletions cut 1 base from V and 3 bases from J, with 9 bases between. TCRbeta library construction was performed incorporating unique molecular identifiers. TCRdb analysed the PCR reads with MiXCR anew, one entry per CDR3 protein. The top ten clones hold approximately 2% of a sample with 400,000 to 550,000 distinct CDR3 sequences, roughly a tenth of them seen once. This specimen comes from a study of T-cell reconstitution after alpha-beta-depleted transplantation in children. Study-wide results and caveats: The study traced high day-60 TCRbeta diversity in some patients to surviving recipient T cells and thymic progenitors. Expanded graft clones, several hundred of them, were reportedly the source of alpha-beta T cells about two months after transplant. T-cell counts and diversity were attributed mostly to newly produced T cells one year after transplant.

Specimen: PBMCs, collected before TCRalphabeta/CD19-depleted stem cell transplant. This TCR was sampled from a child aged 2-15 years with inherited bone marrow failure, due to receive a stem cell transplant. V is TRBV4-3 and J is TRBJ2-2; possibly TRBD1 for D (5 bases). The CDR3 nucleotides are TGCGCCAGCAGCCAAGGACAGCTATACACCGGGGAGCTGTTTTTT. This encodes CASSQGQLYTGELFF.